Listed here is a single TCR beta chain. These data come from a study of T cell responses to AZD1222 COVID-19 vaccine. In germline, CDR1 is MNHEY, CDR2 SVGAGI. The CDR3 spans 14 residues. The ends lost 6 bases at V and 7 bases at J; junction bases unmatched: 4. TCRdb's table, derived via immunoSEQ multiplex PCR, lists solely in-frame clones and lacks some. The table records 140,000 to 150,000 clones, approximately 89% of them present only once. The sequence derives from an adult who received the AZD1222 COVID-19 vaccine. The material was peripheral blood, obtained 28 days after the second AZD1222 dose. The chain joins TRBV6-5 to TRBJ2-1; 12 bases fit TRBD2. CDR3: CASSPGTSGNEQFF. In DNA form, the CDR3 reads TGTGCCAGCAGCCCAGGGACTAGCGGGAATGAGCAGTTCTTC.